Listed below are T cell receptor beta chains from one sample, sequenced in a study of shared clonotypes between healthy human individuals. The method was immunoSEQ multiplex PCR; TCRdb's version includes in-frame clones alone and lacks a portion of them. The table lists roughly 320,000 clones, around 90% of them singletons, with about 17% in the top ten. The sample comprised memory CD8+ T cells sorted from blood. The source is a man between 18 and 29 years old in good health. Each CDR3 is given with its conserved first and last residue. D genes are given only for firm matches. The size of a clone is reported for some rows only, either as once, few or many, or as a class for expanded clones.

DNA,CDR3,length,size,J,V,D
TGCGCCAGCAGCCCCAGGGGGGTCGAGCAGTACTTC,CASSPRGVEQYF,12,NA,TRBJ2-7,TRBV5-1,NA
TGCGCCAGCAGGGAGGGACTAGCCAGCTCCTACGAGCAGTACTTC,CASREGLASSYEQYF,15,NA,TRBJ2-7,TRBV5-1,TRBD2
TGCGCCAGCAGCCAAGCGCTGCCGGGGGAGATAATGAACACTGAAGCTTTCTTT,CASSQALPGEIMNTEAFF,18,NA,TRBJ1-1,TRBV4-1,NA
TGCGCCAGCAGCCAAGGATCTAGCGGGGGGCTAAACATTCAGTACTTC,CASSQGSSGGLNIQYF,16,NA,TRBJ2-4,TRBV4-1,TRBD2
TGCAGCGTTGAAGATCTCCGGACAGGGGCCTCCTACGAGCAGTACTTC,CSVEDLRTGASYEQYF,16,NA,TRBJ2-7,TRBV29-1,TRBD1
TGTGCCAGCAGCTTATATCGGGTAGATACGCAGTATTTT,CASSLYRVDTQYF,13,NA,TRBJ2-3,TRBV7-9,NA
TGTGCCAGCAGCTTTTCGGATGATGAAAAACTGTTTTTT,CASSFSDDEKLFF,13,NA,TRBJ1-4,TRBV5-4,NA
TGTGCCAGCAGACTTACCGGGGAGCTGTTTTTT,CASRLTGELFF,11,NA,TRBJ2-2,TRBV6-6,NA
TGTGCCATCAGTGATGTGGCTAACTATGGCTACACCTTC,CAISDVANYGYTF,13,NA,TRBJ1-2,TRBV10-3,NA
TGTGCCAGCAGAATAACACAGGGTTTCTATAATTCACCCCTCCACTTT,CASRITQGFYNSPLHF,16,NA,TRBJ1-6,TRBV27,NA
TGTGCCAGCAGCGGGACGGACGGACCCTCCTACGAGCAGTACTTC,CASSGTDGPSYEQYF,15,NA,TRBJ2-7,TRBV7-2,NA
TGTGCCAGCAGCGACGTTGATTATAGCGGGAATGTGCAGTACTTC,CASSDVDYSGNVQYF,15,NA,TRBJ2-7,TRBV7-9,TRBD2
TGTGCCTGGAGTGGAGGACAGGGGAGCAATCAGCCCCAGCATTTT,CAWSGGQGSNQPQHF,15,once,TRBJ1-5,TRBV30,TRBD1
TGTGCCAGCCGGGGGACAGAACAAGAGACCCAGTACTTC,CASRGTEQETQYF,13,medium-sized,TRBJ2-5,TRBV11-1,NA
TGTGCCAGCAGTTTCGTCACGGACAATGAGCAGTTCTTC,CASSFVTDNEQFF,13,many,TRBJ2-1,TRBV27,NA
TGTGCCAGCAGCGTTTCTGGGGCGGTGGAGACCCAGTACTTC,CASSVSGAVETQYF,14,NA,TRBJ2-5,TRBV9,NA
TGTGCCAGCAGCGGCACAGGGGGCGCTCACTATGGCTACACCTTC,CASSGTGGAHYGYTF,15,NA,TRBJ1-2,TRBV9,TRBD1
TGTGCCATCAAGCAGGGACGCAATGAGCAGTTCTTC,CAIKQGRNEQFF,12,NA,TRBJ2-1,TRBV10-3,NA
TGTGCCAGCAGTGACTCGGCAGGGGGCTACAATGAGCAGTTCTTC,CASSDSAGGYNEQFF,15,NA,TRBJ2-1,TRBV6-4,TRBD1
TGTGCCAGCAGTGTCGAGCGGGAGCTCTACAATGAGCAGTTCTTC,CASSVERELYNEQFF,15,NA,TRBJ2-1,TRBV6-1,TRBD2
TGTGCCAGCACAGGGGTCCTCGACGAGCAGTACTTC,CASTGVLDEQYF,12,NA,TRBJ2-7,TRBV28,NA
TGTGCCAGTAGTATCCAAGACAGGGGGACCGACTATGGCTACACCTTC,CASSIQDRGTDYGYTF,16,NA,TRBJ1-2,TRBV19,TRBD1
TGTGCCTGGAGTGCGGTCACCGGGGAGCTGTTTTTT,CAWSAVTGELFF,12,NA,TRBJ2-2,TRBV30,NA
TGTGCCAGCAGCCGACAGGGGGAGTACAATGAGCAGTTCTTC,CASSRQGEYNEQFF,14,NA,TRBJ2-1,TRBV27,TRBD1
TGTGCCAGCAGCTTGGGCAGGGGAACAAATTCACCCCTCCACTTT,CASSLGRGTNSPLHF,15,NA,TRBJ1-6,TRBV11-2,NA
TGTGCCAGCTCACTCAGACAGGGACAGTACTTC,CASSLRQGQYF,11,NA,TRBJ2-7,TRBV18,TRBD1
TGCGCCAGCAGCCAAGTTCTCCCCGCGGGGCTACCCTCCTACGAGCAGTACTTC,CASSQVLPAGLPSYEQYF,18,NA,TRBJ2-7,TRBV4-3,NA
TGTGCCAGCAGTTACCGGACACGATTGAGACATGAAAAACTGTTTTTT,CASSYRTRLRHEKLFF,16,NA,TRBJ1-4,TRBV28,NA
TGTGCCGTGGATTTGAACGAGCAGTACTTC,CAVDLNEQYF,10,NA,TRBJ2-7,TRBV30,NA
TGTGCCAGCAGTCAGGGAACCAATTCACCCCTCCACTTT,CASSQGTNSPLHF,13,NA,TRBJ1-6,TRBV25-1,NA
TGTGCCAGCAGCCCGGTTGGGGGCTTTAACTATGGCTACACCTTC,CASSPVGGFNYGYTF,15,NA,TRBJ1-2,TRBV9,NA
TGTGCCAGCAGCTCCCATCCGGGACTAGCGGGGCAAGAGACCCAGTACTTC,CASSSHPGLAGQETQYF,17,NA,TRBJ2-5,TRBV7-9,TRBD2
TGCGCCAGCAGCCAAGATGGGAGCGAGGCCTACGAGCAGTACTTC,CASSQDGSEAYEQYF,15,once,TRBJ2-7,TRBV4-3,NA
TGTGCCAGTTTGAGGGAGAGCTCCTACAATGAGCAGTTCTTC,CASLRESSYNEQFF,14,NA,TRBJ2-1,TRBV11-2,NA
TGTGCCAGCAGTGAAGGGCACCACGCCTATTACGAGCAGTACTTC,CASSEGHHAYYEQYF,15,few,TRBJ2-7,TRBV6-1,NA
TGTGCCAGCAGCGTAGAGGCCGGATCGACCACAGATACGCAGTATTTT,CASSVEAGSTTDTQYF,16,NA,TRBJ2-3,TRBV9,NA
TGCGCCAGCAGCCAAGCAGCTCTATACAATGAGCAGTTCTTC,CASSQAALYNEQFF,14,NA,TRBJ2-1,TRBV4-1,NA
TGTGCCAGCAGTGAATACTACCTCGGGACAGGGGGTCATGAGCAGTTCTTC,CASSEYYLGTGGHEQFF,17,NA,TRBJ2-1,TRBV25-1,TRBD1
TGTGCCAGCAGCTTACGGTCCGGGACAGAAGAAGAGACCCAGTACTTC,CASSLRSGTEEETQYF,16,NA,TRBJ2-5,TRBV13,TRBD1
TGTGCCAGCAGAGAGGGACAGAGCTACGAGCAGTACTTC,CASREGQSYEQYF,13,NA,TRBJ2-7,TRBV6-1,TRBD1
TGTGCCAGCACCCCAGAGGGCGAGACCCAGTACTTC,CASTPEGETQYF,12,NA,TRBJ2-5,TRBV6-6,NA
TGTGCCAGCAGTGCCTCGGCGGGACAGGTGACCTATGGCTACACCTTC,CASSASAGQVTYGYTF,16,NA,TRBJ1-2,TRBV27,TRBD1
TGCGCCAGCAGCCAGTTGAGTGGGGCCTACGAGCAGTACTTC,CASSQLSGAYEQYF,14,NA,TRBJ2-7,TRBV4-3,NA
TGTGCCAGCAGTTTCGACAGCAAACAAAATAGCAATCAGCCCCAGCATTTT,CASSFDSKQNSNQPQHF,17,NA,TRBJ1-5,TRBV28,NA
TGTGCCAGCAGCGTAGGGATAGGGGACTATGGCTACACCTTC,CASSVGIGDYGYTF,14,NA,TRBJ1-2,TRBV9,NA
TGTGCCAGCAGTGATGCCCCCGTGTGGGGGGATAATGGAAACACCATATATTTT,CASSDAPVWGDNGNTIYF,18,NA,TRBJ1-3,TRBV25-1,NA
TGTGCCAGCAGCTTGGTTCAGGGGGCGAGGGTCTATGGCTACACCTTC,CASSLVQGARVYGYTF,16,NA,TRBJ1-2,TRBV5-8,TRBD1
TGTGCCAGAGGGGAGTTTAGCCGGTCAGGGCTGAACACCGGGGAGCTGTTTTTT,CARGEFSRSGLNTGELFF,18,NA,TRBJ2-2,TRBV19,NA
TGTGCCAGCAGCGTAGATCAGGGGGTGTACACTGAAGCTTTCTTT,CASSVDQGVYTEAFF,15,NA,TRBJ1-1,TRBV9,TRBD1
TGCGCCAGCAGCTCTGACAGTAAGGGTAGCACAGATACGCAGTATTTT,CASSSDSKGSTDTQYF,16,NA,TRBJ2-3,TRBV5-1,NA
TGTGCCAGTAGTTTGCGGACATTCCCAACCCCCTACGAGCAGTACTTC,CASSLRTFPTPYEQYF,16,few,TRBJ2-7,TRBV19,NA
TGTGCCACCAGCAGAGAGACCGCAGGGAACACTGAAGCTTTCTTT,CATSRETAGNTEAFF,15,NA,TRBJ1-1,TRBV15,NA
TGCGCCAGCAGCAGAGTTTGGGAGAACTTCGCCTGGGTGGATGAGACCCAGTACTTC,CASSRVWENFAWVDETQYF,19,NA,TRBJ2-5,TRBV5-1,NA
TGTGCCACCAGCACCAAACAGGGGTCTAGAGCCGAGCAGTACTTC,CATSTKQGSRAEQYF,15,NA,TRBJ2-7,TRBV15,TRBD1
TGTGCCATCAGTGAGGAGACGGTTTACGAGCAGTACTTC,CAISEETVYEQYF,13,once,TRBJ2-7,TRBV10-3,NA
TGCGCCAGCAGCCAAGGCCTTGGGGAGGCCTACGAGCAGTACTTC,CASSQGLGEAYEQYF,15,NA,TRBJ2-7,TRBV4-1,NA
TGTGCCAGCAGCCAAGATTGGAGGGTCATACCCGAAGGCTATAGCAATCAGCCCCAGCATTTT,CASSQDWRVIPEGYSNQPQHF,21,NA,TRBJ1-5,TRBV4-2,NA
TGCGCCAGCAGTGCTAACCCGTTATCCGGGGAGCTGTTTTTT,CASSANPLSGELFF,14,NA,TRBJ2-2,TRBV10-2,NA
TGTGCCAGCAGTTACGGTGACTCACATCTCGCCTACGAGCAGTACTTC,CASSYGDSHLAYEQYF,16,NA,TRBJ2-7,TRBV6-6,NA